These 30 T cell receptor beta chains were sequenced from one sample in a study of quantifying T cell responses using KT2 cells. Study background: TCR alpha and beta constant-region primers primed reverse transcription of RNA.

An oligo carrying a UMI was ligated to the cDNA 3' end. The first PCR ran three to four cycles with an equimolar RC1.1 and RC1.2 beta primer mix. MiXCR, applied by TCRdb to the UMI-ligation and nested PCR reads, yields one record per CDR3 protein. The table has some 41,000 distinct CDR3 sequences, about 15% seen once. Sequencing was carried out using PBMCs spiked with cells of the T cell clone KT2. These receptors all stem from a human donor.

This clonotype has just a few counts. The CDR3 DNA is TGTGCCAGCAGCCAAGAGCCCAGGGCTAGCGGGGGTGTCGGGGCCAACGTCCTGACTTTC. This sequence encodes CASSQEPRASGGVGANVLTF. The V gene is TRBV4-2, the J gene TRBJ2-6, with 10 positions matching TRBD2. The ends lost 0 bases at V and 4 bases at J; junction bases unmatched: 12. Germline loops: CDR1 LGHNA, CDR2 YNFKEQ. This CDR3 has 20 residues.

The rearrangement links TRBV6-1 to TRBJ2-7, with 11 bases that match TRBD1. The CDR3 totals 17 residues. J lost 0 bases, V lost 6 bases, and 10 bases had no gene match. Germline CDR1 reads MNHNS; CDR2 reads SASEGT. CDR3 in DNA: TGTGCCAGCAGGGGACCTGGACAGGGGGCGAACTCCTACGAGCAGTACTTC. It specifies CASRGPGQGANSYEQYF.

There are many counts of this clonotype. The chain carries TRBV21-1 and TRBJ2-7; the D call TRBD1 from the table was never checked on the DNA. TRBV21-1 is tagged as a pseudogene. The CDR3 contains 16 residues. The CDR3 DNA reads as TGTGCCAGCAGCAAAGTGGACAGGGAAAAAGGCTACGAGCAGTACTTC. Translation gives CASSKVDREKGYEQYF.

This clonotype was recorded many times. The chain uses TRBV6-5 and TRBJ2-1; 7 nucleotides match TRBD2. V lost 6 bases, J lost 2 bases, and 13 bases stayed unmatched. Germline CDR1 MNHEY, CDR2 SVGAGI. This CDR3 spans 17 amino acids. In DNA form, the CDR3 reads TGTGCCAGCAGCCTCCGTTGGGGGGAGGGAGCCTACAATGAGCAGTTCTTC. It codes for CASSLRWGEGAYNEQFF.

The chain uses TRBV5-1 and TRBJ1-2, with unresolved D. The CDR3 spans 15 residues. Deletions cut 0 bases from V and 1 base from J, with 10 bases between. CDR1 and CDR2 (germline): SGHRS, YFSETQ. CDR3 protein: CASSLEAGVNYGYTF. CDR3 DNA sequence: TGCGCCAGCAGCTTGGAGGCAGGCGTTAACTATGGCTACACCTTC.

A few counts support this clonotype. The V and J genes are TRBV5-6 and TRBJ1-2, with unresolved D. CDR1 is SGHDT and CDR2 is YYEEEE in the germline V gene. The length of the CDR3 is 15 residues. The germline V and J ends were trimmed by 0 bases and 1 base, with 10 bases remaining between them. The CDR3 DNA reads as TGTGCCAGCAGCTTGGACAGACGATATAACTATGGCTACACCTTC. Amino acids: CASSLDRRYNYGYTF. Full variable domain (remainder filled in from reference TRBV5-6 and TRBJ1-2): DAGVTQSPTHLIKTRGQQVTLRCSPKSGHDTVSWYQQALGQGPQFIFQYYEEEERQRGNFPDRFSGHQFPNYSSELNVNALLLGDSALYLCASSLDRRYNYGYTFGSGTRLTVV.

This chain uses TRBV7-9 with TRBJ2-7; D could derive from TRBD1 or TRBD2 (5 bases each). The CDR3 has 16 amino acids. CDR1 SEHNR and CDR2 FQNEAQ come from the germline V gene (reference sequence). Trimming removed 5 bases at V and 0 bases at J, with 17 bases between. CDR3 loop: CASSGTRRGNSYEQYF. In nucleotides, the CDR3 is TGTGCCAGCAGCGGAACTAGAAGGGGAAACTCCTACGAGCAGTACTTC.

This clonotype showed up just a few times. The gene calls are TRBV20-1 and TRBJ1-5; D ambiguous. Germline CDR1 and CDR2: DFQATT and SNEGSKA (reference sequence). Between the trimmed V and J ends, which lost 1 base and 0 bases, there was a span of 7 bases. The CDR3 sequence is 14 residues long. The CDR3 DNA follows: TGCAGTGCTAGAGTTTCATATAGCAATCAGCCCCAGCATTTT. Translation gives CSARVSYSNQPQHF.

This clonotype has at least ten counts. V usage is TRBV11-2 and J usage is TRBJ2-3; tentatively, D is TRBD1 (6 bases). CDR1 is SGHAT, CDR2 FQNNGV, per germline. The CDR3 loop spans 15 amino acids. Deletions cut 5 bases from V and 1 base from J, with 13 bases between. The chain's CDR3 is CASSIPGHRTDTQYF. DNA for the CDR3: TGTGCCAGCAGCATTCCGGGACATCGCACAGATACGCAGTATTTT. The variable domain in full, with the rest retrieved from reference TRBV11-2 and TRBJ2-3, is EAGVAQSPRYKIIEKRQSVAFWCNPISGHATLYWYQQILGQGPKLLIQFQNNGVVDDSQLPKDRFSAERLKGVDSTLKIQPAKLEDSAVYLCASSIPGHRTDTQYFGPGTRLTVL.

Turning to this clonotype: Compared with germline, one end of the junction differs, possibly owing to a read error. The chain combines TRBV12-3 or TRBV12-4 with TRBJ1-1; unclear D gene. CDR3 length: 15 residues. This CDR3 reads CASRLGRLTNTEAFF. The CDR3 DNA reads as TGTGCCAGCAGGTTAGGCAGGCTCACCAACACTGAAGCTTTCTTT.

Only a few counts were recorded for this clonotype. The V call is TRBV6-6, the J call TRBJ2-1, with D perhaps assigned TRBD1 or TRBD2 (6 bases each). CDR1 is MNHNY and CDR2 is SVGAGI in the germline V gene (reference sequence). V was shortened by 7 bases and J by 6 bases, with 22 bases between the two germline ends. The CDR3 is 16 residues long. The CDR3 nucleotides are TGTGCCAGCACCCCATCGGGGGCTTCTCGTAGCAATGAGCAGTTCTTC. It codes for CASTPSGASRSNEQFF.

This clonotype was seen a handful of times. This chain links TRBV5-6 with TRBJ1-1; a weak D match, TRBD1 (5 bases). Trimming removed 4 bases from V and 1 base from J, with 8 bases in between. The CDR3 has 13 residues. CDR1 is SGHDT and CDR2 is YYEEEE in the germline V gene. CDR3 amino acids: CASSGGRNTEAFF. The CDR3 nucleotides read TGTGCCAGCAGCGGGGGACGGAACACTGAAGCTTTCTTT.

This clonotype showed up just a few times. The rearrangement joins TRBV20-1 to TRBJ2-7; 10 bases align to TRBD2. Germline lookup yields CDR1 DFQATT and CDR2 SNEGSKA (reference sequence). The ends lost 5 bases at V and 4 bases at J; junction bases unmatched: 5. The CDR3 has 13 residues. The CDR3 nucleotides read TGCAGTGCTCGGACTAGCGGCGTGTACGAGCAGTACTTC. Protein: CSARTSGVYEQYF.

The genes are TRBV12-3 or TRBV12-4 and TRBJ2-7, with 10 bases lining up with TRBD1. J was trimmed by 3 bases and V by 6 bases; bases with no gene match: 8. This CDR3 comprises 15 residues. CDR3 sequence reads: CASRVHGTGVYEQYF. The CDR3 nucleotides are TGTGCCAGCAGGGTCCATGGGACAGGGGTCTACGAGCAGTACTTC.

CDR3 sequence (DNA): TGCGCCAGCAGTTCCACTCAACAGGGTACGTACGAGCAGTACTTC. This codes for CASSSTQQGTYEQYF. The chain couples TRBV5-1 to TRBJ2-7; perhaps TRBD1 as D (6 bases). The CDR3 length is 15 residues. V was pared by 5 bases and J by 4 bases, with 19 bases between. CDR1 SGHRS and CDR2 YFSETQ come from the germline V gene.

This chain connects TRBV9 to TRBJ1-5, with D hard to call. The CDR3 is 15 amino acids. The germline V gene encodes CDR1 SGDLS and CDR2 YYNGEE. Trimming took 0 bases from V and 0 from J, leaving 7 bases between them. The CDR3 nucleotides read TGTGCCAGCAGCGTAGACCCCGTTAGCAATCAGCCCCAGCATTTT. Its protein product is CASSVDPVSNQPQHF.

This clonotype was recorded a few times. The chain combines TRBV6-4 with TRBJ2-2, with D possibly matching TRBD2 (6 bases). Trimming pared 2 bases from V and 2 bases from J, leaving 6 bases between. The CDR3 consists of 14 residues. Germline V gene lookup returns CDR1 MRHNA and CDR2 SNTAGT. In nucleotides, the CDR3 is TGTGCCAGCAGTGACGGGACTAACACCGGGGAGCTGTTTTTT. This codes for CASSDGTNTGELFF.

Ten or more counts support this clonotype. The rearrangement links TRBV11-1 to TRBJ2-1; D is perhaps TRBD1 (6 bases). In germline, CDR1 is SGHAT, CDR2 FQDESV (reference sequence). CDR3 length: 14 amino acids. V was pared by 7 bases and J by 8 bases, with 18 bases between. CDR3 sequence reads: CASTPRWGPHEQFF. DNA of the CDR3: TGTGCCAGCACTCCAAGATGGGGGCCCCATGAGCAGTTCTTC.

This chain joins TRBV6-1 and TRBJ2-3; 9 positions agree with TRBD2. The CDR3 is made up of 15 amino acids. Trimming took 7 bases from V and 1 from J; bases not matched to a gene: 6. The V gene's germline CDR1 is MNHNS and CDR2 SASEGT. CDR3: CASMPRTSGTDTQYF. CDR3 sequence (DNA): TGTGCCAGCATGCCTCGGACTAGCGGCACAGATACGCAGTATTTT.

This clonotype was seen a few times. The chain links TRBV6-2 or TRBV6-3 to TRBJ1-5; D is perhaps TRBD1 (5 bases). Germline CDR1 MNHEY, CDR2 SVGEGT. CDR3 length: 14 amino acids. V was clipped by 4 bases and J by 2 bases, with 9 bases between them. The CDR3 nucleotides are TGTGCCAGCAGTTCCGTGGGGGGCAATCAGCCCCAGCATTTT. It is translated as CASSSVGGNQPQHF.

This clonotype was detected ten times or more. J is TRBJ1-5 and V is TRBV27, with a possible D match to TRBD1 (5 bases). Trimming removed 3 bases at V and 9 bases at J, with 15 bases between. From germline, CDR1 is MNHEY and CDR2 SMNVEV (reference sequence). The CDR3 runs to 14 residues. CDR3 loop: CASSFGGPQWPQHF. As DNA, the CDR3 is TGTGCCAGCAGTTTCGGGGGTCCGCAGTGGCCCCAGCATTTT.

This clonotype was observed a few times. The rearrangement links TRBV20-1 to TRBJ1-2; 7 bases are a match to TRBD1. Germline CDR1 is DFQATT and CDR2 is SNEGSKA (reference sequence). The CDR3 has 14 residues. The V segment lost 1 base and the J segment 3 bases; nucleotides outside the gene matches: 5. CDR3 region: CSARGDRADYGYTF. The CDR3 coding sequence is TGCAGTGCTAGAGGCGACAGGGCTGACTATGGCTACACCTTC.

The chain joins TRBV7-8 to TRBJ2-2, with 11 bases lining up with TRBD2. The CDR3 contains 17 residues. V shed 5 bases and J 1 base; nucleotides not matched to a gene: 6. Per germline, CDR1 SGHVS and CDR2 FQNEAQ. CDR3 loop: CASSPHLAGGNTGELFF. As DNA, the CDR3 is TGTGCCAGCAGCCCGCACCTAGCGGGGGGGAACACCGGGGAGCTGTTTTTT.

This clonotype was seen repeatedly, ten times or more. The genes are TRBV2 and TRBJ2-7; D is uncertain. The CDR3 length is 14 residues. Germline assignment: CDR1 SNHLY and CDR2 FYNNEI. The V gene lost 3 bases and the J gene lost 0 bases, with 9 bases spanning the gap. CDR3 bases: TGTGCCAGCAGTGATTGGCTAGACTCCTACGAGCAGTACTTC. This sequence encodes CASSDWLDSYEQYF.

The CDR3 loop is CASSPWDRGAEAFF. The CDR3, as DNA: TGTGCCAGCAGCCCATGGGACAGGGGAGCTGAAGCTTTCTTT. The chain joins TRBV12-3 or TRBV12-4 to TRBJ1-1; TRBD1 agrees at 10 bases. The V and J ends lost 6 bases and 6 bases, in that order; junction bases with no gene match: 7. There are 14 residues in the CDR3.

At least ten counts were recorded for this clonotype. V gene TRBV5-1 combines with J gene TRBJ2-3, with D maybe TRBD2 (5 bases). The CDR3 extends over 16 amino acids. Germline CDR1 and CDR2: SGHRS and YFSETQ. Trimming stripped 0 bases from V and 2 bases from J, with 13 bases between. The CDR3 DNA reads TGCGCCAGCAGCTTGGTAGAGGGTGGGCCCACAGATACGCAGTATTTT. It translates to CASSLVEGGPTDTQYF.

Only one count was recorded for this clonotype. V and J are TRBV7-6 and TRBJ1-1, with TRBD1 as a possible D gene (5 bases). The germline V gene has CDR1 SGHVS and CDR2 FNYEAQ. The V end was cut by 5 bases, the J end by 6 bases, with 13 bases between. CDR3 length: 13 amino acids. CDR3 amino acids: CASSHPGSPEAFF. In DNA form, the CDR3 reads TGTGCCAGCAGCCACCCAGGGTCTCCTGAAGCTTTCTTT.

This clonotype appeared a few times. The J gene is TRBJ2-2, the V gene TRBV7-3, with D uncertain. This CDR3 is 12 amino acids long. Germline V CDR1 and CDR2: SGHTA, FQGTGA. Trimming removed 6 bases from V and 5 bases from J, with 7 bases in between. The CDR3 reads CASREETGELFF. For the CDR3, the DNA is TGTGCCAGCAGGGAAGAAACCGGGGAGCTGTTTTTT.

This clonotype has only a few counts. The rearrangement links TRBV29-1 to TRBJ2-3, with D hard to call. The CDR3 consists of 12 residues. The germline gives CDR1 SQVTM, CDR2 ANQGSEA. V lost 8 bases and J 0 bases, leaving 9 bases between the germline ends. For the CDR3, the DNA is TGCAGCACAAGACCTAGCACAGATACGCAGTATTTT. Amino acids: CSTRPSTDTQYF.

In its sample, this clonotype was seen a few times. V usage is TRBV6-2 or TRBV6-3 and J usage is TRBJ2-4; possibly TRBD1 or TRBD2 for D (5 bases each). Trimming removed 0 bases at V and 0 bases at J, with 18 bases between. CDR3 size: 19 residues. Germline CDR1 is MNHEY and CDR2 is SVGEGT. CDR3 region: CASSYSVAGTSLAKNIQYF. CDR3 bases: TGTGCCAGCAGTTACTCGGTGGCCGGGACCTCTCTAGCCAAAAACATTCAGTACTTC.